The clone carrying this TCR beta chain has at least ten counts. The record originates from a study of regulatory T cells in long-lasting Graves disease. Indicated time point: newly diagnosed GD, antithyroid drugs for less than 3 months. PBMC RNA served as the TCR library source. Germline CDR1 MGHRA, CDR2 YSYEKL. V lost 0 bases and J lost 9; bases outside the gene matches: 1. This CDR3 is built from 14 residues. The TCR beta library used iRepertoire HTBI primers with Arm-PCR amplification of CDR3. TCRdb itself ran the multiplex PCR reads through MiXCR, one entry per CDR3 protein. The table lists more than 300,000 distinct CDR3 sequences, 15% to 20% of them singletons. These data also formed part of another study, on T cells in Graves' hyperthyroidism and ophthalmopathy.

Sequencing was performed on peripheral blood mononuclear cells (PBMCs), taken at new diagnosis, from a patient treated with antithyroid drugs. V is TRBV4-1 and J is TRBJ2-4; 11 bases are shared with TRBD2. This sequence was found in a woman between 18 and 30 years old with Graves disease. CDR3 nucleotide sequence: TGCGCCAGCAGCCAAGAAGGACTAGCGGGCATTCAGTACTTC. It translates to CASSQEGLAGIQYF.